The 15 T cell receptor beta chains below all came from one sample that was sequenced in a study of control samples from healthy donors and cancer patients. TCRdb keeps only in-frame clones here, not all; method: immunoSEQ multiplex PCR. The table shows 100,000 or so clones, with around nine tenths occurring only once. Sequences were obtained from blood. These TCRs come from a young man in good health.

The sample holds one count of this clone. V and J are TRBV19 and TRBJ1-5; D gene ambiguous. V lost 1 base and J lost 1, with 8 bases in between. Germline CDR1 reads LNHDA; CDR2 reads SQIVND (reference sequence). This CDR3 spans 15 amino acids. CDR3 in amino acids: CASSIGGASNQPQHF. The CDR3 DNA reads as TGTGCCAGTAGTATAGGGGGAGCGAGCAATCAGCCCCAGCATTTT.

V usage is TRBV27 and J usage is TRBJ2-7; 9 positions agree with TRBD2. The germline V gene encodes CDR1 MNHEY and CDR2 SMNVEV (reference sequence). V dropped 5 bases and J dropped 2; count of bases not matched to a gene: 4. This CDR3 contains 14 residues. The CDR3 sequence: CASSNGLAPYEQYF. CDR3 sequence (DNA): TGTGCCAGCAGTAACGGACTAGCGCCCTACGAGCAGTACTTC.

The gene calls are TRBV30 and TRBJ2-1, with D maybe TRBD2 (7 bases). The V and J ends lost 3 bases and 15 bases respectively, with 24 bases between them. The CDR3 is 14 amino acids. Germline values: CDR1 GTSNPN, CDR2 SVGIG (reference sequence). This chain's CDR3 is CAWRIMGGRPRRFF. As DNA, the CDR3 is TGTGCCTGGAGAATTATGGGGGGGCGCCCGCGACGGTTCTTC.

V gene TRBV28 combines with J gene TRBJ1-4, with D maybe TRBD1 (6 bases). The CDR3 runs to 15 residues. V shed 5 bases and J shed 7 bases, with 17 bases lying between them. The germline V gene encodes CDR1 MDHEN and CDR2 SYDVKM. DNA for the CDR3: TGTGCCAGCAGTCCGCCCGGGGGCTCTTTTGAAAAACTGTTTTTT. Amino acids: CASSPPGGSFEKLFF.

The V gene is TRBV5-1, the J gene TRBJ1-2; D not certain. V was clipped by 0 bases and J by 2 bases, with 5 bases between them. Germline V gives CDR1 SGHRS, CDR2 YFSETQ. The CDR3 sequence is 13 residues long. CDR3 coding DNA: TGCGCCAGCAGCTTGGACAGCAACTATGGCTACACCTTC. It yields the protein CASSLDSNYGYTF.

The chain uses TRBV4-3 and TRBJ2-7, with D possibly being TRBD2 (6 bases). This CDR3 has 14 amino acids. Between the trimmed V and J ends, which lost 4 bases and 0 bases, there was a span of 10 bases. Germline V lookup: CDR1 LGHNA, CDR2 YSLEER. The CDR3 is CASSPGTYSYEQYF. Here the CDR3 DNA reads TGCGCCAGCAGCCCCGGGACTTACTCCTACGAGCAGTACTTC.

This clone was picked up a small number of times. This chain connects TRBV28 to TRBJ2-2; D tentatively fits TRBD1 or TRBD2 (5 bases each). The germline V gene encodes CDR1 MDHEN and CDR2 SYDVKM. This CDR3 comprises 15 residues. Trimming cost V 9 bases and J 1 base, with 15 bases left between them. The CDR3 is CASPSGTLNTGELFF. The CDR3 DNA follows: TGTGCCAGTCCTTCCGGGACCCTGAACACCGGGGAGCTGTTTTTT.

In DNA, the CDR3 is TGTGCCTGGGGTCAGGGCAGACCGAACACTGAAGCTTTCTTT. The encoded protein is CAWGQGRPNTEAFF. The rearrangement uses TRBV30 and TRBJ1-1, with D tentatively TRBD1 (5 bases). The CDR3 runs 14 residues. V was trimmed by 5 bases and J by 1 base, leaving 14 bases between them. The V gene's germline CDR1 is GTSNPN and CDR2 SVGIG (reference sequence).

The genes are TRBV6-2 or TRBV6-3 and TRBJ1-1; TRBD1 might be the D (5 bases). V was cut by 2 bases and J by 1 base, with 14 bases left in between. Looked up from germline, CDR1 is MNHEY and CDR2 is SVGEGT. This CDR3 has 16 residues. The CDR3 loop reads CASSYPSGGSNTEAFF. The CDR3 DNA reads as TGTGCCAGCAGTTACCCCAGCGGGGGTTCGAACACTGAAGCTTTCTTT.

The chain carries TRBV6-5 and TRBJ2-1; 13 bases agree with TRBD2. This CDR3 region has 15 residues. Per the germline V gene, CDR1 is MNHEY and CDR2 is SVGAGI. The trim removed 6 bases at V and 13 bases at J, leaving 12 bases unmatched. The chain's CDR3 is CASSLGLAGMGTQFF. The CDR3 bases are TGTGCCAGCAGCCTGGGACTAGCGGGGATGGGTACCCAGTTCTTC.

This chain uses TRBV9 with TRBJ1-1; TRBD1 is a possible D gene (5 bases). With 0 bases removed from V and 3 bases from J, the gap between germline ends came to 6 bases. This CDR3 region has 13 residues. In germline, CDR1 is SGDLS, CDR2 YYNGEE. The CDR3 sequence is CASSVEGYTEAFF. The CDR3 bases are TGTGCCAGCAGCGTAGAGGGGTACACTGAAGCTTTCTTT.

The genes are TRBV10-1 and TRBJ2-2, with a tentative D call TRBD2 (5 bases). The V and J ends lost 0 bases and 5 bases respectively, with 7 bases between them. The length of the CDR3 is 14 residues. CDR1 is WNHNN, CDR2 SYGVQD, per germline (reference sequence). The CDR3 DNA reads TGCGCCAGCAGTGAGTCGGACTTTACCGGGGAGCTGTTTTTT. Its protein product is CASSESDFTGELFF.

The CDR3 is CASSVSGRNGYTF. CDR3 DNA: TGTGCCAGCAGTGTTTCCGGGAGGAATGGCTACACCTTC. The chain links TRBV25-1 to TRBJ1-2; unclear D gene. In germline, CDR1 is MGHDK, CDR2 SYGVNS. Deletions cut 4 bases from V and 6 bases from J, with 12 bases between. The CDR3 consists of 13 residues.

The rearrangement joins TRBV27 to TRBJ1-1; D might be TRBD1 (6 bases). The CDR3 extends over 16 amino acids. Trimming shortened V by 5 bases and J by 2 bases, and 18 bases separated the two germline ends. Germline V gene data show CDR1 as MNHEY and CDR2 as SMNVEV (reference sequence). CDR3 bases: TGTGCCAGCAGTCCATACTCCAGACAGGTAAACACTGAAGCTTTCTTT. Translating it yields CASSPYSRQVNTEAFF.

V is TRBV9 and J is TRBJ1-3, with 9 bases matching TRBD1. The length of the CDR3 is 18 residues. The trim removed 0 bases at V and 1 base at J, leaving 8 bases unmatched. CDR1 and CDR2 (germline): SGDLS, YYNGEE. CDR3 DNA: TGTGCCAGCAGCGTAGCTACTAAGGGGACAGGGTCTGGAAACACCATATATTTT. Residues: CASSVATKGTGSGNTIYF.